This T cell receptor (beta chain) was documented in a study of T cell responses to AZD1222 COVID-19 vaccine. The study, taken as a whole, reports: Baseline seropositivity characterized only a handful of AZD1222 recipients. All repertoire sampling was performed exclusively after the peak T cell response.

A remark on this clone: Its target is not known.

CDR1 SGHDT and CDR2 YYEEEE come from the germline V gene. V dropped 2 bases and J dropped 7 bases, with 22 bases sitting between them. CDR3 length: 17 residues. Assay used: immunoSEQ multiplex PCR; TCRdb lists only in-frame clones, some missing. The data hold around 130,000 clones, with roughly nine tenths observed a single time. The gene calls are TRBV5-6 and TRBJ1-3; no firm D call. The sequence derives from an adult who received the MenACWY meningococcal vaccine as a control. This material consisted of peripheral blood, taken 28 days after the second dose of the MenACWY control vaccine. The CDR3 sequence: CASSFGPGYRAENTIYF. The CDR3, as DNA: TGTGCCAGCAGCTTTGGGCCCGGCTATAGAGCAGAGAACACCATATATTTT.